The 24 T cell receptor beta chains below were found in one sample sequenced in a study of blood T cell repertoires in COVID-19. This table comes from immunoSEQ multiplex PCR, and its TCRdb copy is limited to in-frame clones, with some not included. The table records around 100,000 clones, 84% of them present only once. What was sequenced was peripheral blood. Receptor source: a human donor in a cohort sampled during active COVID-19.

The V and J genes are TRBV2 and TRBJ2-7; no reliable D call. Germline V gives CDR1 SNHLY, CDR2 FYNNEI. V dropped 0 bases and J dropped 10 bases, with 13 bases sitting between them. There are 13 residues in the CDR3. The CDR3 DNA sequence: TGTGCCAGCAGTGAAGCGCTTCTTGCGGCTCAGTACTTC. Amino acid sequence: CASSEALLAAQYF.

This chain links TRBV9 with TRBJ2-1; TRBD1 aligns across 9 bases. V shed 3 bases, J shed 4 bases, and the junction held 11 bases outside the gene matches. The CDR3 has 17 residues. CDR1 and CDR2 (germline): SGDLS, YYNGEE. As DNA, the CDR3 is TGTGCCAGCAGCGCCTCTTCGGGACAGGGCTTTTACAATGAGCAGTTCTTC. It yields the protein CASSASSGQGFYNEQFF.

CDR3 region: CASSLVGGLSYEQYF. Here the CDR3 DNA reads TGTGCCAGCAGCTTAGTTGGGGGCCTCTCCTACGAGCAGTACTTC. This rearrangement joins TRBV7-2 to TRBJ2-7; possible D gene TRBD1, 6 bases. V shed 1 base and J shed 0 bases, with 10 bases lying between them. CDR3 length equals 15 residues. The V gene's germline CDR1 is SGHTA and CDR2 FQGNSA. Complete variable domain (other parts from reference TRBV7-2 and TRBJ2-7): GAGVSQSPSNKVTEKGKDVELRCDPISGHTALYWYRQSLGQGLEFLIYFQGNSAPDKSGLPSDRFSAERTGGSVSTLTIQRTQQEDSAVYLCASSLVGGLSYEQYFGPGTRLTVT.

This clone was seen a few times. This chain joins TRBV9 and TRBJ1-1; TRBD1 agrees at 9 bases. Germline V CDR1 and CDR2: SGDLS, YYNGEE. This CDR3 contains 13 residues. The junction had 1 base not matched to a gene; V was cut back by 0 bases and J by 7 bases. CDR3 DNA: TGTGCCAGCAGCGTAGGGGGACAGGGTGAAGCTTTCTTT. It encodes CASSVGGQGEAFF.

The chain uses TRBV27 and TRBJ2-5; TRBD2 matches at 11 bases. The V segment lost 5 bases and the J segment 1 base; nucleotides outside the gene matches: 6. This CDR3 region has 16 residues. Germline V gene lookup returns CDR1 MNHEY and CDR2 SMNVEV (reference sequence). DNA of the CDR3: TGTGCCAGCAGTCCGCGACTAGCGGGGCGCCAAGAGACCCAGTACTTC. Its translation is CASSPRLAGRQETQYF.

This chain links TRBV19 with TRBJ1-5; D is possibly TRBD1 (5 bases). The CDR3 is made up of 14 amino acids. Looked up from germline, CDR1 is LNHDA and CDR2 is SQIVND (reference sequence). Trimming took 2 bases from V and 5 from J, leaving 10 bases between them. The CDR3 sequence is CASSIQTAYQPQHF. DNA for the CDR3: TGTGCCAGTAGTATACAGACAGCTTATCAGCCCCAGCATTTT. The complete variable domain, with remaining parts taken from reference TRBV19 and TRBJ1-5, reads DGGITQSPKYLFRKEGQNVTLSCEQNLNHDAMYWYRQDPGQGLRLIYYSQIVNDFQKGDIAEGYSVSREKKESFPLTVTSAQKNPTAFYLCASSIQTAYQPQHFGDGTRLSIL.

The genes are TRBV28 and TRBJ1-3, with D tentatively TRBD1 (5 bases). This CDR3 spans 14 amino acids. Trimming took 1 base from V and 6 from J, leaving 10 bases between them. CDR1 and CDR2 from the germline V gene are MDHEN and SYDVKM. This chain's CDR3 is CASSLFAGKNTIYF. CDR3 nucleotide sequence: TGTGCCAGCAGTTTATTCGCAGGGAAAAACACCATATATTTT.

The CDR3 reads CASSLGHRGTGELFF. The DNA of the CDR3 is TGTGCCAGCAGCTTAGGTCATCGCGGCACCGGGGAGCTGTTTTTT. The V gene is TRBV7-6, the J gene TRBJ2-2; no reliable D call. The CDR3 spans 15 residues. The germline V gene encodes CDR1 SGHVS and CDR2 FNYEAQ. Trimming cost V 1 base and J 4 bases, with 10 bases left between them.

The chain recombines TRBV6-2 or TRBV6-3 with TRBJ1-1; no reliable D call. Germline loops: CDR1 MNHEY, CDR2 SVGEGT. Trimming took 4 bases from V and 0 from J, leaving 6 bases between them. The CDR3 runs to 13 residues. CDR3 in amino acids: CASSFQMNTEAFF. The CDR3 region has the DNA TGTGCCAGCAGTTTCCAGATGAACACTGAAGCTTTCTTT.

CDR3 nucleotides: TGTGCCAGCAGCTTAGACCGGGCGGGAAAAGAGACCCAGTACTTC. Amino acids: CASSLDRAGKETQYF. This rearrangement joins TRBV7-2 to TRBJ2-5, with D possibly matching TRBD2 (6 bases). Germline V gene lookup returns CDR1 SGHTA and CDR2 FQGNSA. The CDR3 has 15 amino acids. Trimming took off 1 base at V and 3 bases at J, with 12 bases between the two ends.

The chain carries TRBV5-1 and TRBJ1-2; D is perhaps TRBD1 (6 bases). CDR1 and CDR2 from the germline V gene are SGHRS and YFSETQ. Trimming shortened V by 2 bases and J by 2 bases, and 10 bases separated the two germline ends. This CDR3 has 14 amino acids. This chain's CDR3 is CASSFAQGNYGYTF. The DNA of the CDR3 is TGCGCCAGCAGCTTTGCCCAGGGGAACTATGGCTACACCTTC.

This CDR3 reads CASSLGGGLGNTIYF. The CDR3 DNA reads TGTGCCAGCAGTTTGGGGGGAGGGCTGGGAAACACCATATATTTT. This chain joins TRBV6-5 and TRBJ1-3; a possible D gene is TRBD1 (5 bases). Germline CDR1 is MNHEY and CDR2 is SVGAGI. V shed 4 bases and J shed 4 bases, with 14 bases lying between them. This CDR3 region has 15 residues.

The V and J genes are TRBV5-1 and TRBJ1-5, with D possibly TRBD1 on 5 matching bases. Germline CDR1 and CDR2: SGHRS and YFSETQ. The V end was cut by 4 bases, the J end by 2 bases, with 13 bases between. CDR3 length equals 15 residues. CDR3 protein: CASSPDGGGNQPQHF. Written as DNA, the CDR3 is TGCGCCAGCAGCCCGGACGGGGGTGGCAATCAGCCCCAGCATTTT.

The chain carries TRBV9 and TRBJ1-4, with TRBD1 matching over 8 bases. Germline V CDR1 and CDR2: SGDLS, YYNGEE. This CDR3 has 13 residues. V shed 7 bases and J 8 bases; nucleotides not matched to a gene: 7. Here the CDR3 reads CASRRTGTEKLFF. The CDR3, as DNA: TGTGCCAGCCGACGGACAGGGACCGAAAAACTGTTTTTT.

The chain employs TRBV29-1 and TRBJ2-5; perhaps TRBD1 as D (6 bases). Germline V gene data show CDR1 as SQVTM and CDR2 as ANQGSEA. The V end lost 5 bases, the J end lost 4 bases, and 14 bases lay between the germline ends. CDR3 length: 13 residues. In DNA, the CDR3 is TGCAGCGTTATAACAGGGTTTGGAGAGACCCAGTACTTC. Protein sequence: CSVITGFGETQYF.

CDR3 coding DNA: TGTGCCAGTAGTCTTAGACAGGGGGCTGGAGATACGCAGTATTTT. It yields the protein CASSLRQGAGDTQYF. The chain links TRBV19 to TRBJ2-3; 10 nucleotides line up with TRBD1. This CDR3 has 15 amino acids. V lost 5 bases, J lost 5 bases, and 7 bases stayed unmatched. CDR1 LNHDA and CDR2 SQIVND come from the germline V gene (reference sequence).

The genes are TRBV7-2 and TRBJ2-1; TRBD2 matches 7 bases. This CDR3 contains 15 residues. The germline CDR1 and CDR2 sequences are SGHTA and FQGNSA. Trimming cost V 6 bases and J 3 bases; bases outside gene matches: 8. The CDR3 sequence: CASSSTSGIYNEQFF. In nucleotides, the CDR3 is TGTGCCAGCAGTTCCACCAGCGGGATCTACAATGAGCAGTTCTTC.

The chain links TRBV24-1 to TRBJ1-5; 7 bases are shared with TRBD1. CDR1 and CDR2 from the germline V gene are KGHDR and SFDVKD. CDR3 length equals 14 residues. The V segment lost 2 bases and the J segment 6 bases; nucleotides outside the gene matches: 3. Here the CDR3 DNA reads TGTGCCACCAGTGATTCAGGGGGGTCTCAGCCCCAGCATTTT. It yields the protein CATSDSGGSQPQHF.

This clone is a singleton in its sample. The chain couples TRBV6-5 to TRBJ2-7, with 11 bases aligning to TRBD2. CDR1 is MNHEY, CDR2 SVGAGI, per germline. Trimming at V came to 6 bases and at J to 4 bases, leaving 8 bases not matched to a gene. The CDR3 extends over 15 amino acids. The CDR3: CASRTATSGVYEQYF. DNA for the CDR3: TGTGCCAGCAGGACGGCGACTAGCGGGGTGTACGAGCAGTACTTC.

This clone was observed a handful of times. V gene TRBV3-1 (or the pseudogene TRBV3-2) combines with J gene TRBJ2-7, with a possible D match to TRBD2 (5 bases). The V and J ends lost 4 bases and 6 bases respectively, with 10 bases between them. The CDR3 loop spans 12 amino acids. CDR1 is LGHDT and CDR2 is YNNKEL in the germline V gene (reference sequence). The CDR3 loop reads CASSRNGGEQYF. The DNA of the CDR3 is TGTGCCAGCAGCCGGAATGGAGGCGAGCAGTACTTC.

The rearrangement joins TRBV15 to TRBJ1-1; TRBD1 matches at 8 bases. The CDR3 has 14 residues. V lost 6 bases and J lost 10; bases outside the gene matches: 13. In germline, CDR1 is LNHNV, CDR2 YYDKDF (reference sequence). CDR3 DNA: TGTGCCACCAGTAAAGTCCCGGGACAGGTGGCAGCTTTCTTT. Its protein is CATSKVPGQVAAFF.

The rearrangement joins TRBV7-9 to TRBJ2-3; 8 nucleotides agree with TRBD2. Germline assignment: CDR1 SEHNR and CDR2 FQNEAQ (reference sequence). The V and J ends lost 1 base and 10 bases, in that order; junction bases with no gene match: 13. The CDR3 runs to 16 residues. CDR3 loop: CASSLGEGLETGSQYF. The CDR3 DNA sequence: TGTGCCAGCAGCTTAGGAGAGGGACTAGAGACTGGTTCGCAGTATTTT.

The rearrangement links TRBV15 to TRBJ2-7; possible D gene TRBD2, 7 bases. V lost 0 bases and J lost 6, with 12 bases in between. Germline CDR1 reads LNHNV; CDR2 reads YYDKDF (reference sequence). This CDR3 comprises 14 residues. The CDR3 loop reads CATSREQGGGEQYF. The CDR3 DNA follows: TGTGCCACCAGCAGAGAACAGGGCGGGGGCGAGCAGTACTTC.

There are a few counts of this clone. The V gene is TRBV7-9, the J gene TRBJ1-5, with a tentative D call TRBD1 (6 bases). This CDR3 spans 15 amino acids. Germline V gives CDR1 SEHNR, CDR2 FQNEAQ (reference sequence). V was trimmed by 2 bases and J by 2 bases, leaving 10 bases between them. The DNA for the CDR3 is TGTGCCAGCAGCTTATCGAAGGGGGGCAATCAGCCCCAGCATTTT. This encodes CASSLSKGGNQPQHF.